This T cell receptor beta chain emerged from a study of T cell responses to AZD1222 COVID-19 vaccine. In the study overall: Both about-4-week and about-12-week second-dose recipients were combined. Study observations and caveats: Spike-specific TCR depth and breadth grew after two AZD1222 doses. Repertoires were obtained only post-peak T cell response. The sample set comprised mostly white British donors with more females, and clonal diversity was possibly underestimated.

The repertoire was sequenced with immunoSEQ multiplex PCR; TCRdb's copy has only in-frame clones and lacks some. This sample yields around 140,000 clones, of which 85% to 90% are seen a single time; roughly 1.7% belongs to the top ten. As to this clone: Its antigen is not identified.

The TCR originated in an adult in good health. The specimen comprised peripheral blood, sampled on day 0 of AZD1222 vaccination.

The CDR3 DNA follows: TGTGCCAGCAGTGAAATCGGGGACAGGGGCAATCAGCCCCAGCATTTT. Protein sequence: CASSEIGDRGNQPQHF. This sequence joins TRBV6-1 and TRBJ1-5; 9 bases map to TRBD1. J lost 2 bases, V lost 2 bases, and 4 bases had no gene match. The CDR3 runs 16 residues. The germline gives CDR1 MNHNS, CDR2 SASEGT.